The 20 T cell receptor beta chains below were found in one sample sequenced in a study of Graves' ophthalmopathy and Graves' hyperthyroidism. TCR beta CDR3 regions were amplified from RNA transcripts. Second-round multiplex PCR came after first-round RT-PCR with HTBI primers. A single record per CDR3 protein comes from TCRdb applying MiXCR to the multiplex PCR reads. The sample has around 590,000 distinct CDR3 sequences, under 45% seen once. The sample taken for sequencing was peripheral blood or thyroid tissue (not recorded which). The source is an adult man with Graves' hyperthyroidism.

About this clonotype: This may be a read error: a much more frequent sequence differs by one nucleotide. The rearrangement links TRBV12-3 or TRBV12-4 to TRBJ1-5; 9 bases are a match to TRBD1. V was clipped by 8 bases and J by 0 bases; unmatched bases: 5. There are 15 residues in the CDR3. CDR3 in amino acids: CASGGDRASNQPQHF. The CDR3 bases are TGTGCCAGCGGTGGGGACAGGGCTAGCAATCAGCCCCAGCATTTT.

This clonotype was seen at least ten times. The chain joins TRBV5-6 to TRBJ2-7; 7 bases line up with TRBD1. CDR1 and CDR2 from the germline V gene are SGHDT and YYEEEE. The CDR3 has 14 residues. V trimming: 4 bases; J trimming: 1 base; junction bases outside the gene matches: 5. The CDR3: CASSKPGQSYEQYF. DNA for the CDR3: TGTGCCAGCAGCAAACCGGGACAGTCCTACGAGCAGTACTTC.

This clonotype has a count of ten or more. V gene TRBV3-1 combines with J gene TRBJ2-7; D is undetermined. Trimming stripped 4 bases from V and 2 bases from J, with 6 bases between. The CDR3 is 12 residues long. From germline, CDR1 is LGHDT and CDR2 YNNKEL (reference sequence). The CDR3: CASSPHPYEQYF. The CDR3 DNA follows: TGTGCCAGCAGCCCCCACCCCTACGAGCAGTACTTC.

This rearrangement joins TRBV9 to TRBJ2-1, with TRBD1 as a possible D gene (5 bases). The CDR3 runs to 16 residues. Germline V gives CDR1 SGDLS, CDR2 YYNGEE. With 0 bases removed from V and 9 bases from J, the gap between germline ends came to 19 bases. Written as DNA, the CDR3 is TGTGCCAGCAGCGTAGGTGGGGCAGGGCAGGAGTGTGAGCAGTTCTTC. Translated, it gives CASSVGGAGQECEQFF.

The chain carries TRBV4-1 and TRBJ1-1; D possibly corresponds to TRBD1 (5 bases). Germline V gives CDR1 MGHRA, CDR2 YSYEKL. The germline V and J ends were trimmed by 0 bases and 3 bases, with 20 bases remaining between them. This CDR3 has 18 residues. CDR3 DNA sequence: TGCGCCAGCAGCCAAGATGTGGGGGGTGGGAGGTCCGACACTGAAGCTTTCTTT. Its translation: CASSQDVGGGRSDTEAFF.

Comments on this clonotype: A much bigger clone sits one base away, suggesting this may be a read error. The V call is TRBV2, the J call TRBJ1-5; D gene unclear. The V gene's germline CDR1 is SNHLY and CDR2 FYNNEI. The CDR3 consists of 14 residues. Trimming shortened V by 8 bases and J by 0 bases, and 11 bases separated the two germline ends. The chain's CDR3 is CASEFGNSNQPQHF. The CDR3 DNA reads TGTGCCAGCGAATTCGGGAATAGCAATCAGCCCCAGCATTTT.

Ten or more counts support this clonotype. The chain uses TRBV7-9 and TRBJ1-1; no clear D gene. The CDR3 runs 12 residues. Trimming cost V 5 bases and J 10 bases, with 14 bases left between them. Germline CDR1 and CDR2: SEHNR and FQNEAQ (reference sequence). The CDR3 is CASSILHAGAFF. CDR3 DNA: TGTGCCAGCAGCATACTCCATGCTGGAGCTTTCTTT.

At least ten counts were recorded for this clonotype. CDR3 nucleotides: TGTGCCAGCAGGCATGACAGGGCTGGGGCCAACGTCCTGACTTTC. Amino acid sequence: CASRHDRAGANVLTF. V and J are TRBV2 and TRBJ2-6; 7 bases match TRBD1. This CDR3 region has 15 residues. CDR1 and CDR2 (germline): SNHLY, FYNNEI. J was trimmed by 2 bases and V by 6 bases; bases with no gene match: 4.

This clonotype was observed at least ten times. The CDR3 region is CASSPGVGSYGYTF. CDR3 in DNA: TGTGCCAGTAGCCCCGGGGTGGGTAGCTATGGCTACACCTTC. The chain has TRBV19 and TRBJ1-2, with D uncertain. CDR1 and CDR2 (germline): LNHDA, SQIVND (reference sequence). V dropped 6 bases and J dropped 4 bases, with 15 bases sitting between them. The CDR3 length is 14 residues.

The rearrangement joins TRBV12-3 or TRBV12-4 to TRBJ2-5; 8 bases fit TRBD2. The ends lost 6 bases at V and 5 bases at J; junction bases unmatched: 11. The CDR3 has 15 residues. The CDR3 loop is CASSVPGLGRETQYF. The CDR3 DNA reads TGTGCCAGCAGCGTCCCGGGACTAGGAAGGGAGACCCAGTACTTC.

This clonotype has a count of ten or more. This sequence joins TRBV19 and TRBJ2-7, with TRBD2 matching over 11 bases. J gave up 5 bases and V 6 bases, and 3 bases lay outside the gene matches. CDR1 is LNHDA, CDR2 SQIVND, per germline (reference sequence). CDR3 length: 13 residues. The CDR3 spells CASSGTSGNEQYF. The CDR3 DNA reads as TGTGCCAGTAGCGGGACTAGCGGAAACGAGCAGTACTTC. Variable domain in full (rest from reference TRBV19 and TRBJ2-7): DGGITQSPKYLFRKEGQNVTLSCEQNLNHDAMYWYRQDPGQGLRLIYYSQIVNDFQKGDIAEGYSVSREKKESFPLTVTSAQKNPTAFYLCASSGTSGNEQYFGPGTRLTVT.

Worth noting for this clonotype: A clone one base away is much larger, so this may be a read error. The CDR3 nucleotides are TGTGCCAGCAGCGTTGGACAGGGAGCTCTTTTCCAAGAGGCCCAGTACTTC. Its protein product is CASSVGQGALFQEAQYF. The rearrangement uses TRBV9 and TRBJ2-5; 8 bases agree with TRBD1. The germline gives CDR1 SGDLS, CDR2 YYNGEE. This CDR3 is 17 amino acids long.

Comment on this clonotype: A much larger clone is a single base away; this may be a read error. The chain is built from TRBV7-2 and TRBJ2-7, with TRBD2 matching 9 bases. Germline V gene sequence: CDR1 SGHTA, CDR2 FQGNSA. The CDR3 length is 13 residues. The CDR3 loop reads CVSSLREGHEQYF. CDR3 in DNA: TGTGTCAGCAGTCTGCGGGAGGGCCACGAGCAGTACTTC.

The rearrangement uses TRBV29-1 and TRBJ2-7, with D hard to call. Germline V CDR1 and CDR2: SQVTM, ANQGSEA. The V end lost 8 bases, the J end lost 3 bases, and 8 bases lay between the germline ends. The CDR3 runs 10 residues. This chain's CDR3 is CSLLGYEQYF. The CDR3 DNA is TGCAGCCTCCTAGGCTACGAGCAGTACTTC.

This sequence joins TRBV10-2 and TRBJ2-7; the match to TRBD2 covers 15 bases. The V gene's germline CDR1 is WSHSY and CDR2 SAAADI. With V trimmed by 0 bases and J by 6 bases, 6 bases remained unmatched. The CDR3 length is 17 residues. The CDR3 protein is CASSESGGTSGRTEQYF. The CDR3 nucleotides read TGCGCCAGCAGTGAGTCTGGGGGGACTAGCGGGAGGACCGAGCAGTACTTC.

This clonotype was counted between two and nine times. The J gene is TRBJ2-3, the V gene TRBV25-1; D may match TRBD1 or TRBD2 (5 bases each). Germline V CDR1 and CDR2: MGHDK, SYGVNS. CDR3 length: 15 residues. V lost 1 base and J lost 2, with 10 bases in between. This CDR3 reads CASSEFGGSTDTQYF. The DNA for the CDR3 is TGTGCCAGCAGTGAATTTGGGGGTTCCACAGATACGCAGTATTTT.

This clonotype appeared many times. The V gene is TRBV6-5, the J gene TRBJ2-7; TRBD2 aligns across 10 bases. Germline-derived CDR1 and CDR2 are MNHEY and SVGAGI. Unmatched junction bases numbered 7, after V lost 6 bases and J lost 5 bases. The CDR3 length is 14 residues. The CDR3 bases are TGTGCCAGCAGCCCAGCGGGAGGGATCGACGAGCAGTACTTC. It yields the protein CASSPAGGIDEQYF.

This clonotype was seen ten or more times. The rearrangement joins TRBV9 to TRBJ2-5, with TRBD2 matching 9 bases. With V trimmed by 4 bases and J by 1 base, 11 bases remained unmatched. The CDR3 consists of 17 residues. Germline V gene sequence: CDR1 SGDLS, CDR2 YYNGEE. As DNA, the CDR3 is TGTGCCAGCAGCCCCCCAGGGCAAGCGGGGGGCCAAGAGACCCAGTACTTC. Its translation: CASSPPGQAGGQETQYF. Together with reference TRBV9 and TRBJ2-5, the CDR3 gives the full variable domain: DSGVTQTPKHLITATGQRVTLRCSPRSGDLSVYWYQQSLDQGLQFLIQYYNGEERAKGNILERFSAQQFPDLHSELNLSSLELGDSALYFCASSPPGQAGGQETQYFGPGTRLLVL.

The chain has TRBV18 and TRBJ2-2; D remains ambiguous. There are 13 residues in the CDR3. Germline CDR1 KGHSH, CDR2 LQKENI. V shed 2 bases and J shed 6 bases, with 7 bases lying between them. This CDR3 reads CASSPRGSGELFF. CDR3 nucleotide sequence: TGTGCCAGCTCACCAAGAGGTTCCGGGGAGCTGTTTTTT.

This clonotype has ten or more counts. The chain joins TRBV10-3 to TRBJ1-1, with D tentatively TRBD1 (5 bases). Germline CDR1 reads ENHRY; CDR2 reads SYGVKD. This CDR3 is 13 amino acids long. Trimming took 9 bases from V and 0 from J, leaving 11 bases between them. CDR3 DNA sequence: TGTGCCATTGGGGCAGGGTTGAACACTGAAGCTTTCTTT. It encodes CAIGAGLNTEAFF.